This T cell receptor (beta chain) was recovered during a study of T cells in Graves' hyperthyroidism and ophthalmopathy. From RNA transcripts, TCR beta CDR3 regions were amplified. HTBI primers were used for first-round RT-PCR of the TCR CDR3. From the multiplex PCR reads, TCRdb called clonotypes with MiXCR, one entry per CDR3 protein. The data contain about 380,000 distinct CDR3 sequences, less than 20% of them singletons. This CDR3 contains 14 residues. Germline loops: CDR1 SGHRS, CDR2 YFSETQ. In this sample, this clonotype turned up many times. A junction end diverges from the germline sequence, so it may reflect a read error.

This receptor was obtained from a man younger than 35 with Graves' ophthalmopathy. Sequenced input: blood. This chain uses TRBV5-1 with TRBJ1-1, with unresolved D. CDR3 coding DNA: TGTGCCAGCAGCTTAGGAGGTGGGAACACTGAAGCTTTCTTT. It translates to CASSLGGGNTEAFF.